These T cell receptor beta chains were read from a single sample in a study of identical twins. TCRdb independently ran MiXCR on the 5' RACE reads; one entry per CDR3 protein. The table records 510,000 or so distinct CDR3 sequences, 13% to 15% of them present only once. Separately, the same data were catalogued under a study of yellow fever vaccine responses in identical twins.

Sequencing was performed on CD4+ T cells sorted from blood. Receptors were obtained from a woman in her late teens or twenties in good health. Each CDR3 is given with its conserved first and last residue. The D gene is left open where the match is weak. For some rows the clone size is stated as once, few or many, or as a class when expanded; others skip it.

TRBJ1-2,NA,few,TRBV5-1,TGCGCCAGCAGTATTAGTACCGTCCTGCACTATGGGGATGGCTACACCTTC,CASSISTVLHYGDGYTF
TRBJ2-6,NA,NA,TRBV24-1,TGTGCCACCAGCGCCACAGGGTCTGGGGCCAACGTCCTGACTTTC,CATSATGSGANVLTF
TRBJ1-5,NA,NA,TRBV5-5,TGTGCCAGCAGCCCGTCGTTGGATCAGCCCCAGCATTTT,CASSPSLDQPQHF
TRBJ1-1,TRBD1,NA,TRBV12-3/TRBV12-4,TGTGCCAGTGGGACAGGGGGCATAGCTGAAGCTTTCTTT,CASGTGGIAEAFF
TRBJ1-5,NA,few,TRBV20-1,TGCAGTGCTAGGTCGCTTGGTCGATTTTCTTCAGATACCCAGCATTTT,CSARSLGRFSSDTQHF
TRBJ2-2,TRBD1,few,TRBV25-1,TGTGCCAGCAGTGAATGGGGGACAGGGGGCGACACCGGGGAGCTGTTTTTT,CASSEWGTGGDTGELFF
TRBJ2-5,TRBD2,few,TRBV11-2,TGTGCCAGCAGCCCGCGGAGGGAGGGAGAGACCCAGTACTTC,CASSPRREGETQYF
TRBJ2-3,NA,NA,TRBV12-3/TRBV12-4,TGTGCCAGCAGTCTAAGACGGGCCAGGGATACGCAGTATTTT,CASSLRRARDTQYF
TRBJ1-5,NA,few,TRBV10-3,TGTGCCATCAGTGAGTCCGGTGGTCCCAATCAGCCCCAGCATTTT,CAISESGGPNQPQHF
TRBJ2-3,TRBD2,NA,TRBV15,TGTGCCACCAGCAGAGCCCCTTCTAGCGGGAGCACAGATACGCAGTATTTT,CATSRAPSSGSTDTQYF
TRBJ2-5,TRBD1,few,TRBV28,TGTGCCAGCAGCTCCGGGACAGGGGGCAGGGAGACCCAGTACTTC,CASSSGTGGRETQYF
TRBJ1-1,NA,NA,TRBV20-1,TGCAGTGCCAACTGGGCAGTCCCGAACACTGAAGCTTTCTTT,CSANWAVPNTEAFF
TRBJ2-5,TRBD1,NA,TRBV18,TGTGCCAGCTCACCACCGGGACAGGGGGTTGGAGGAGAGACCCAGTACTTC,CASSPPGQGVGGETQYF
TRBJ2-3,NA,NA,TRBV3-1,TGTGCCAGCAGCCAAGATATAAGCGGTCTCGGGGGGTATTTT,CASSQDISGLGGYF
TRBJ2-2,NA,few,TRBV9,TGTGCCAGCAGCCCCCTCATAGAGGGGCTCGTCGGGGAGCTGTTTTTT,CASSPLIEGLVGELFF
TRBJ2-3,TRBD2,few,TRBV15,TGTGCCACCAGTGGACTAGGGAGCACAGATACGCAGTATTTT,CATSGLGSTDTQYF
TRBJ2-1,NA,few,TRBV14,TGTGCCAGCAGCCAAGTACGAGCAATTGGTGAGCAGTTCTTC,CASSQVRAIGEQFF
TRBJ2-4,TRBD1,NA,TRBV20-1,TGCAGTGCTGCCGGGACAGGGTTCCGAAGCATTCAGTACTTC,CSAAGTGFRSIQYF
TRBJ2-1,NA,few,TRBV5-1,TGCGCCAGCAGCTTGGCGTTAGCAGGGTGGAATGAGCAGTTCTTC,CASSLALAGWNEQFF
TRBJ2-1,TRBD2,many,TRBV5-1,TGCGCCAGCAGCCCATTGGTAGCGGGAGGGCCCGATGAGCAGTTCTTC,CASSPLVAGGPDEQFF
TRBJ2-7,NA,NA,TRBV3-1,TGTGCCAGCAGCCAACGGACAGGACTATACGAGCAGTACTTC,CASSQRTGLYEQYF
TRBJ2-7,NA,NA,TRBV12-3/TRBV12-4,TGTGCCAGCAGTTCCAGGGTAGGCGAGCAGTACTTC,CASSSRVGEQYF
TRBJ2-5,TRBD2,many,TRBV12-3/TRBV12-4,TGTGCCAGCAGTCCCCCGGGACTAGGGAAAGAGACCCAGTACTTC,CASSPPGLGKETQYF
TRBJ2-3,NA,many,TRBV28,TGTGCCAGCAGGGAGAGCACAGATACGCAGTATTTT,CASRESTDTQYF
TRBJ2-3,NA,NA,TRBV10-3,TGTGCCATCAGTGAGTCGAGGTTTCTCCCCGGCACAGATACGCAGTATTTT,CAISESRFLPGTDTQYF
TRBJ1-1,TRBD1,few,TRBV10-3,TGTGCCATCAGTGAGAGGGGGCAAAACACTGAAGCTTTCTTT,CAISERGQNTEAFF
TRBJ2-1,TRBD2,NA,TRBV20-1,TGCAGTGCTGCTCTACTAGCGGGAGGCCCCTCCTACAATGAGCAGTTCTTC,CSAALLAGGPSYNEQFF
TRBJ2-1,TRBD2,few,TRBV20-1,TGCAGTGCCCCACTAGCGAGTGATAATGAGCAGTTCTTC,CSAPLASDNEQFF
TRBJ1-5,NA,many,TRBV12-3/TRBV12-4,TGTGCCAGCAGCCCGATCGGCGGTAGCAATCAGCCCCAGCATTTT,CASSPIGGSNQPQHF
TRBJ2-1,TRBD2,few,TRBV28,TGTGCCAGCAGTGATCCGGGACTAGCGGCCAATGAGCAGTTCTTC,CASSDPGLAANEQFF
TRBJ1-2,NA,few,TRBV5-1,TGCGCCAGCAGCTTGTTAGGGGAATCGGATGGCTACACCTTC,CASSLLGESDGYTF
TRBJ1-2,NA,NA,TRBV5-1,TGCGCCAGCAGCCATACAGCAGGGACGGACTATGGCTACACCTTC,CASSHTAGTDYGYTF
TRBJ2-1,TRBD2,many,TRBV5-1,TGCGCCAGCAGCTTGCTCCTAGGGAGGGATGAGCAGTTCTTC,CASSLLLGRDEQFF
TRBJ2-7,NA,few,TRBV7-2,TGTGCCAGCAGGATCTGGGTCGGCAGGGGAAGCGAGCAGTACTTC,CASRIWVGRGSEQYF
TRBJ2-6,TRBD1,NA,TRBV28,TGTGCCAGCAGTTTATCCGCAGGGGGCATCTCTGGGGCCAACGTCCTGACTTTC,CASSLSAGGISGANVLTF
TRBJ2-3,NA,few,TRBV7-3,TGTGCCAGCAGCTTAGTGGGCTGGGGAACGCAGTATTTT,CASSLVGWGTQYF
TRBJ2-1,NA,NA,TRBV29-1,TGCAGCGTTCTAAACTACAATGAGCAGTTCTTC,CSVLNYNEQFF
TRBJ2-2,TRBD2,few,TRBV12-3/TRBV12-4,TGTGCCAGCAGTTCTGCCCCGGGACTAGGGAACACCGGGGAGCTGTTTTTT,CASSSAPGLGNTGELFF
TRBJ2-5,NA,few,TRBV10-3,TGTGCCATCAGTGCGGGACAAGAGACCCAGTACTTC,CAISAGQETQYF
TRBJ1-1,TRBD1,few,TRBV15,TGTGCCACCAGCAGGTCTGACAGGGTCACTGAAGCTTTCTTT,CATSRSDRVTEAFF
TRBJ2-7,NA,NA,TRBV5-1,TGCGCCAGCAGACTACAGGCTAACTACGAGCAGTACTTC,CASRLQANYEQYF
TRBJ2-5,NA,NA,TRBV6-5,TGTGCCAGCAGTTACTCAGGAGCATCGGGCCAGGCCCAGTACTTC,CASSYSGASGQAQYF
TRBJ1-4,NA,NA,TRBV12-3/TRBV12-4,TGTGCCAGCAGCCTAAAGGGTTTTCATGAAAAACTGTTTTTT,CASSLKGFHEKLFF
TRBJ1-1,NA,many,TRBV5-1,TGCGCCAGCAGCTTAAGCGGCCCTGAAGCTTTCTTT,CASSLSGPEAFF
TRBJ1-1,NA,NA,TRBV29-1,TGCAGCGTTGGGGCGACAGATGAAGCTTTCTTT,CSVGATDEAFF
TRBJ1-4,TRBD1,NA,TRBV5-1,TGCGCCAGCAGCTTGGCCGGACAGGGCATGTCTAATGAAAAACTGTTTTTT,CASSLAGQGMSNEKLFF
TRBJ1-6,NA,few,TRBV7-9,TGTGCCAGCAGCCGCAAGGATGATTTGGGGAATTCACCCCTCCACTTT,CASSRKDDLGNSPLHF
TRBJ2-7,TRBD1,NA,TRBV6-1,TGTGCCAGCAGTAAACTACAGGGGTCTCCTTACTACGAGCAGTACTTC,CASSKLQGSPYYEQYF
TRBJ2-7,NA,NA,TRBV4-1,TGCGCCAGCAGCCAAGATGGGACAAGATACGAGCAGTACTTC,CASSQDGTRYEQYF
TRBJ1-1,NA,few,TRBV6-4,TGTGCCAGCAGTGACGTTGGTGGAACTGAAGCTTTCTTT,CASSDVGGTEAFF
TRBJ1-2,TRBD1,few,TRBV27,TGTGCCAGCAGTTCCGGACAGGGGCGCTATGGCTACACCTTC,CASSSGQGRYGYTF
TRBJ2-5,TRBD2,NA,TRBV12-3/TRBV12-4,TGTGCCAGCAGTCCGACTAGCGGGAGTGGTGAGACCCAGTACTTC,CASSPTSGSGETQYF
TRBJ2-6,NA,few,TRBV28,TGTGCCAGCAGCTCGACCCTCGAAGGAAGAGGCTCTGGGGCCAACGTCCTGACTTTC,CASSSTLEGRGSGANVLTF
TRBJ1-5,NA,many,TRBV7-2,TGTGCCAGCAGCCTCGACAGTAACAATCAGCCCCAGCATTTT,CASSLDSNNQPQHF